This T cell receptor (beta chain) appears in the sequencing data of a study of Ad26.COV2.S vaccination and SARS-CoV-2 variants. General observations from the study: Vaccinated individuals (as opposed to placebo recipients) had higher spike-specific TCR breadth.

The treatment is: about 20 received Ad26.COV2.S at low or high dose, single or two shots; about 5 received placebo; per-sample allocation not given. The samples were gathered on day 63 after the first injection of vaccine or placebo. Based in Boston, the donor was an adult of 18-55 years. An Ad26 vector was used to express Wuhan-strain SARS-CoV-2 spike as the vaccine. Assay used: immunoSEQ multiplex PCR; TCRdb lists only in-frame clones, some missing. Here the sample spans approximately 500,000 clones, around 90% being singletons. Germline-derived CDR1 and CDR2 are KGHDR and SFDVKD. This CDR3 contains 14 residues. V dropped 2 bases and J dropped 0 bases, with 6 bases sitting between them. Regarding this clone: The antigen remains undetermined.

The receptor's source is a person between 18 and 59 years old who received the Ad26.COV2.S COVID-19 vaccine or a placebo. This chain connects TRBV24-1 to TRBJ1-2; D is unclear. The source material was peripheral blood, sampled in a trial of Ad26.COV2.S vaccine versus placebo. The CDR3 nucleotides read TGTGCCACCAGTGATTATAGGGCTAACTATGGCTACACCTTC. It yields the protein CATSDYRANYGYTF.